A single sample gave rise to the 8 T cell receptor beta chains below, sequenced in a study of cytomegalovirus exposure and HLA in healthy donors. 13 Jbeta primers and 60 Vbeta primers were used for the PCR. The protocol was immunoSEQ multiplex PCR, while the TCRdb copy is restricted to in-frame clones and leaves out a portion. The table shows 150,000 or so clones, with approximately 82% occurring only once. The sample comprised PBMCs. The receptors derive from a man younger than 30 in good health and CMV-seropositive.

The chain joins TRBV27 to TRBJ2-1; a possible D gene is TRBD1 (6 bases). The CDR3 sequence is 16 residues long. Germline CDR1 reads MNHEY; CDR2 reads SMNVEV (reference sequence). The V end was cut by 5 bases, the J end by 7 bases, with 21 bases between. CDR3 DNA sequence: TGTGCCAGCAGTCCCACCGTGGGGGCTGTGGGAAATGAGCAGTTCTTC. The encoded protein is CASSPTVGAVGNEQFF.

The table lists this clone with a few counts. The chain recombines TRBV7-2 with TRBJ1-4, with TRBD1 identical over 9 bases. Germline V gene sequence: CDR1 SGHTA, CDR2 FQGNSA. V was pared by 10 bases and J by 2 bases, with 2 bases of the junction left unmatched. The CDR3 has 13 amino acids. For the CDR3, the DNA is TGTGCCACTGGACAGGGGACTAATGAAAAACTGTTTTTT. Its translation: CATGQGTNEKLFF.

This chain connects TRBV27 to TRBJ1-4, with 8 bases lining up with TRBD1. Germline values: CDR1 MNHEY, CDR2 SMNVEV (reference sequence). V was pared by 1 base and J by 8 bases, with 6 bases of the junction left unmatched. This CDR3 is 15 amino acids long. DNA for the CDR3: TGTGCCAGCAGTTTATTCCACAGGGGGGGGGAAAAACTGTTTTTT. Its translation: CASSLFHRGGEKLFF.

The rearrangement joins TRBV7-9 to TRBJ1-5; no reliable D call. This CDR3 is 17 amino acids long. With 5 bases removed from V and 0 bases from J, the gap between germline ends came to 17 bases. CDR1 SEHNR and CDR2 FQNEAQ come from the germline V gene (reference sequence). The CDR3 loop reads CASSTLAGGSSNQPQHF. DNA for the CDR3: TGTGCCAGCAGCACCCTAGCAGGCGGCAGTAGCAATCAGCCCCAGCATTTT.

J is TRBJ2-6 and V is TRBV7-9; TRBD2 might be the D (5 bases). V lost 3 bases and J lost 1, with 7 bases in between. CDR3 length equals 15 residues. Germline lookup yields CDR1 SEHNR and CDR2 FQNEAQ (reference sequence). The DNA of the CDR3 is TGTGCCAGCAGCTTGGGCGGGTCTGGGGCCAACGTCCTGACTTTC. It is translated as CASSLGGSGANVLTF.

The V and J genes are TRBV9 and TRBJ2-7; a weak D match, TRBD1 (5 bases). Germline V gives CDR1 SGDLS, CDR2 YYNGEE. The CDR3 has 15 amino acids. V lost 5 bases, J lost 2 bases, and 17 bases lay in between. The CDR3 reads CASSTEGAGTYEQYF. The CDR3 nucleotides read TGTGCCAGCAGTACGGAAGGGGCAGGGACCTACGAGCAGTACTTC.

In the case of this clone: A junction end diverges from the germline sequence, so it may reflect a read error. The rearrangement links TRBV29-1 to TRBJ1-2; 7 nucleotides align to TRBD1. The CDR3 totals 10 residues. Germline CDR1 SQVTM, CDR2 ANQGSEA. This chain's CDR3 is CSAGQDGYPF. Here the CDR3 DNA reads TGCAGCGCCGGACAGGATGGCTACCCCTTC.

The chain has TRBV27 and TRBJ2-7, with D tentatively TRBD1 (8 bases). The CDR3 spans 16 residues. With 6 bases removed from V and 6 bases from J, the gap between germline ends came to 24 bases. The germline V gene has CDR1 MNHEY and CDR2 SMNVEV (reference sequence). The DNA of the CDR3 is TGTGCCAGCAGGACGACAGGGGCCATTCCTAGCGGCGAGCAGTACTTC. Its protein is CASRTTGAIPSGEQYF.